This TCR beta chain appears in the sequencing data of a study of T cell responses to AZD1222 COVID-19 vaccine. Pooled samples include second doses given at about 4 or 12 weeks. Libraries were prepared by immunoSEQ multiplex PCR; TCRdb keeps only in-frame clonotypes and omits some of them. The repertoire holds over 65,000 clones, with around nine tenths as singletons. The CDR3 spans 16 residues. Germline V gene data show CDR1 as SGHRS and CDR2 as YFSETQ. The V segment lost 7 bases and the J segment 5 bases; nucleotides outside the gene matches: 14. This clone was seen more than once but under ten times. Its antigen is not known. Study findings and constraints: In the spike-specific TCR repertoire, nearly half reportedly target unmutated variant regions. A mostly white British donor set with more females was recruited, and clonal diversity was possibly underestimated.

V gene TRBV5-1 combines with J gene TRBJ1-1; 10 bases are a match to TRBD1. This receptor was taken from an adult who received the AZD1222 COVID-19 vaccine. The sequences come from peripheral blood, collected 28 days after the second AZD1222 dose. The CDR3: CASLDRDRGRGTEAFF. The CDR3, as DNA: TGCGCCAGCCTAGATCGGGACAGGGGACGAGGAACTGAAGCTTTCTTT.